This T cell receptor (beta chain) came from a study of glioma-infiltrating T cells (dated by TCRdb to between 2015 and 2016). Regarding the research as a whole: Glioma tissue, non-neoplastic brain tissue and matched peripheral blood mononuclear cells were used as sources from which TCR alpha- and beta-chain repertoires were sequenced. To measure divergence between tissue and blood T-cell populations, each tissue-infiltrating repertoire was compared with the peripheral blood repertoire of the same patient. The paired cohort comprised three low-grade glioma patients, roughly 8 primary glioblastoma patients and three non-glioma patients contributing non-neoplastic brain tissue.

Summary of the overall study and its limitations: VJ-independent divergence between tissue and blood was found to be below expectation in non-neoplastic patients but above expectation in all gliomas, particularly low-grade gliomas. Very few CDR3 sequences were found to be shared between tissue and blood, and this scarcity was attributed to high CDR3 diversity and limited sampling. The group comparisons were based on small numbers of patients: three non-neoplastic, three low-grade glioma and fewer than ten glioblastoma patients.

V loses 6 bases, J loses 11 bases, and the germline ends lie 16 bases apart. The CDR3 measures 13 amino acids from cysteine to phenylalanine. CDR3 DNA is the only sequence kept; it has 39 bases, read in frame from the first base. CDR1 and CDR2 (SEHNR, FQNEAQ) derive from the germline V gene (reference sequence). TCR alpha and beta CDR3 regions were amplified with the iRepertoire nested amplicon-rescue multiplex PCR (arm-PCR) platform from RNA. For one-step reverse transcription and amplification, about 95-450 ng of tissue mRNA or PBMC total RNA was used as input. Following bead purification, Illumina adapters were added by a secondary multiplex PCR, and the libraries were gel-purified between 200 and 400 bp. Libraries carried internal 6-nucleotide barcodes used for demultiplexing. The libraries were sequenced on an Illumina MiSeq using 2x220 or 2x250 nucleotide paired-end reads. The authors' analysis ran thus. Paired reads were merged with FLASH 1.2.11 and aligned to the GRCh37 human genome with BWA-MEM before extracting TRA and TRB reads. V and J assignment used an IMGT-derived reference of cassette sequences and CDR3 motifs that included pseudogenes. Reads were translated in three frames, and productive CDR3s were defined by a C…FGXG motif without stop codons. A clonotype was defined as a unique combination of a V-J cassette pair and a CDR3 amino acid sequence. Hamming distance filtering was applied to reads, with thresholds set by the sequence error rate of each sample in mapped regions. The public reads were quality trimmed at Q25 with fastp and then assembled into clones with MiXCR by TCRdb, keeping productive beta chains. A single entry per CDR3 protein holds the most common genes and DNA from its merged rows. Here the V and J calls rest on TCRdb's processing, not on the authors' analysis. A total of 90,000 to 110,000 distinct CDR3 sequences appear in this sample, about 25% of them only once. Jointly, the top ten make up 30% to 35% of the sample.

Only one count was recorded for this clonotype. The antigen it recognizes is unknown. No base quality values were provided; no much bigger clone lies one nucleotide off. Just one read gives weak support. The V and J segments used are TRBV7-9 and TRBJ2-2, with TRBD2 as a weak D call on 6 bases. This receptor was obtained from a human donor with low-grade glioma or glioblastoma, undergoing nonglioma brain surgery, or in good health (not recorded which). Sequences were obtained from glioma tissue, nonneoplastic brain tissue, or PBMCs (not recorded which). CDR3 region: CASSTGTPIELFF. The nucleotides are TGTGCCAGCAGTACCGGGACTCCCATAGAGCTGTTTTTT.